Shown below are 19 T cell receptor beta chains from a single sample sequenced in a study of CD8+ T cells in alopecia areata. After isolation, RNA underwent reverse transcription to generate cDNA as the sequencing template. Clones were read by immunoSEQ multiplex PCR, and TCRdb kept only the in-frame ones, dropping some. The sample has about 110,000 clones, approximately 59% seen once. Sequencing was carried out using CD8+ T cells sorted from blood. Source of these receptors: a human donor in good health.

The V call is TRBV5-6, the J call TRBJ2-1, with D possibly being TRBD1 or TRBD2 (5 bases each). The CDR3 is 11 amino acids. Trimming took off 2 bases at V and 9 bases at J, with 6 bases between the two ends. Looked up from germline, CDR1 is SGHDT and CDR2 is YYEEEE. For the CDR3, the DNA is TGTGCCAGCAGCTTCGGGGCTGAGCAGTTCTTC. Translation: CASSFGAEQFF.

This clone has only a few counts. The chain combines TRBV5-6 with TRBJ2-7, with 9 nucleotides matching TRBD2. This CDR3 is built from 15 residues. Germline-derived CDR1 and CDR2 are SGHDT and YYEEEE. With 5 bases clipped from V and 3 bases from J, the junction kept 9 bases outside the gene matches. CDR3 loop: CASRLSGGSGYEQYF. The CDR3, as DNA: TGTGCCAGCAGACTAAGCGGGGGGTCCGGCTACGAGCAGTACTTC.

The CDR3 reads CASRNPGTTYEQYF. DNA for the CDR3: TGTGCCAGCAGAAACCCCGGGACAACCTACGAGCAGTACTTC. V and J are TRBV28 and TRBJ2-7; possibly TRBD1 for D (6 bases). The CDR3 covers 14 residues. V gave up 6 bases and J gave up 2 bases, with 14 bases separating them. Germline V CDR1 and CDR2: MDHEN, SYDVKM. The full variable domain, in which reference TRBV28 and TRBJ2-7 provide the parts outside the CDR3, is DVKVTQSSRYLVKRTGEKVFLECVQDMDHENMFWYRQDPGLGLRLIYFSYDVKMKEKGDIPEGYSVSREKKERFSLILESASTNQTSMYLCASRNPGTTYEQYFGPGTRLTVT.

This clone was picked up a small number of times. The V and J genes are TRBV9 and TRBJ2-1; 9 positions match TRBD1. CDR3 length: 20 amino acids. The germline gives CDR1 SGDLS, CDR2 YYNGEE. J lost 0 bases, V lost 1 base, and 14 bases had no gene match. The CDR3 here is CASSVNRDRVSYYSYNEQFF. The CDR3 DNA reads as TGTGCCAGCAGCGTAAACCGGGACAGGGTCTCTTATTACTCCTACAATGAGCAGTTCTTC.

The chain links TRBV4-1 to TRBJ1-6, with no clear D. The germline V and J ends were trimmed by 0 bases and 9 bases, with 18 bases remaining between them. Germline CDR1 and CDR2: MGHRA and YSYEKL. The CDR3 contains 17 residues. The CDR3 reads CASSQDLLGLDLSPLHF. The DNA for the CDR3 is TGCGCCAGCAGCCAAGATCTGCTCGGCCTGGACCTTTCACCCCTCCACTTT.

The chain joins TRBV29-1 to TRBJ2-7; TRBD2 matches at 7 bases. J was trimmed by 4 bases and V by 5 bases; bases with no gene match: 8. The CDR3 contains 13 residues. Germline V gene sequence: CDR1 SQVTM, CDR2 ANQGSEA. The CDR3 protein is CSVRASGPYEQYF. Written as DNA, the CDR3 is TGCAGCGTTAGGGCTAGCGGCCCGTACGAGCAGTACTTC.

CDR3 coding DNA: TGTGCCAGCTCACCACGGGGAGTCTATGCAGGCACAGATACGCAGTATTTT. As protein: CASSPRGVYAGTDTQYF. The chain combines TRBV18 with TRBJ2-3; TRBD2 is a possible D gene (5 bases). Trimming left V 1 base short and J 1 base short, with 15 bases between. CDR3 length: 17 amino acids. CDR1 is KGHSH and CDR2 is LQKENI in the germline V gene.

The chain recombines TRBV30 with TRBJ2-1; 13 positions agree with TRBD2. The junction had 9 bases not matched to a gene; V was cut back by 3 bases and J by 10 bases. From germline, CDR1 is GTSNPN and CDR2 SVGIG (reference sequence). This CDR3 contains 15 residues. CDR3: CAWSGLGLAGTEQFF. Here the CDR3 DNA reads TGTGCCTGGAGCGGACTGGGACTAGCGGGGACCGAGCAGTTCTTC. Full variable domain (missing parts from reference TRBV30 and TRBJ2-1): SQTIHQWPATLVQPVGSPLSLECTVEGTSNPNLYWYRQAAGRGLQLLFYSVGIGQISSEVPQNLSASRPQDRQFILSSKKLLLSDSGFYLCAWSGLGLAGTEQFFGPGTRLTVL.

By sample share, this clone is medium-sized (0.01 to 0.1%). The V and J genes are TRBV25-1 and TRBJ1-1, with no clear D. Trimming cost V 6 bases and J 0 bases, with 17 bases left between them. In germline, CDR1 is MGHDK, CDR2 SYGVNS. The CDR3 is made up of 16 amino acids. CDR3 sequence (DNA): TGTGCCAGCAGCGCAGCGCGGCCGGGGATGAACACTGAAGCTTTCTTT. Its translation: CASSAARPGMNTEAFF.

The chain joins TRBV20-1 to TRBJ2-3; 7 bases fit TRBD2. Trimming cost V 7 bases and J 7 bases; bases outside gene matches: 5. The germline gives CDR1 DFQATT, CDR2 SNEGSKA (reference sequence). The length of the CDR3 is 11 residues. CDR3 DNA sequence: TGCAGTGAGGCTAGCGGCTATACGCAGTATTTT. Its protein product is CSEASGYTQYF.

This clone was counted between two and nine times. The CDR3 region is CSARPRGGYNEQFF. The CDR3 nucleotides are TGCAGCGCCCGTCCCCGGGGGGGTTACAATGAGCAGTTCTTC. The chain has TRBV29-1 and TRBJ2-1; 8 nucleotides align to TRBD2. Germline V gene data show CDR1 as SQVTM and CDR2 as ANQGSEA. The trim removed 7 bases at V and 4 bases at J, leaving 9 bases unmatched. This CDR3 comprises 14 residues.

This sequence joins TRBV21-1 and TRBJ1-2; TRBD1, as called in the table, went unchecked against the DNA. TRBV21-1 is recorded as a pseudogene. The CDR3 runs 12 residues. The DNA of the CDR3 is TGTGCATCAGGGGGGACGAGGTATGGCTACACCTTC. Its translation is CASGGTRYGYTF.

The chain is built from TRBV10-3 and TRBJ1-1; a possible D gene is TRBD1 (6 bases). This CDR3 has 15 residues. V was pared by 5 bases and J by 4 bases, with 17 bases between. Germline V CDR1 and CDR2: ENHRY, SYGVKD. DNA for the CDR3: TGTGCCATCAGTCTCTTGGACAGTTCGAGCACTGAAGCTTTCTTT. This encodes CAISLLDSSSTEAFF.

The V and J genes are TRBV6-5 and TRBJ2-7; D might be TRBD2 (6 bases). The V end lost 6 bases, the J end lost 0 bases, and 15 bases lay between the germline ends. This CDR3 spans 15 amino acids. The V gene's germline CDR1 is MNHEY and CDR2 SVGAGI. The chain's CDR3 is CASSLEWGDSYEQYF. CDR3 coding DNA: TGTGCCAGCAGCCTGGAGTGGGGGGACTCCTACGAGCAGTACTTC.

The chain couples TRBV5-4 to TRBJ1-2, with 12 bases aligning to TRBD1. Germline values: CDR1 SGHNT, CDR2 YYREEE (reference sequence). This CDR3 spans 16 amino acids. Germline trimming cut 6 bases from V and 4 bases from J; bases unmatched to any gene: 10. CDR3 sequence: CASIKTGTGGSYGYTF. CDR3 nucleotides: TGTGCCAGCATCAAGACCGGGACAGGGGGCAGCTATGGCTACACCTTC.

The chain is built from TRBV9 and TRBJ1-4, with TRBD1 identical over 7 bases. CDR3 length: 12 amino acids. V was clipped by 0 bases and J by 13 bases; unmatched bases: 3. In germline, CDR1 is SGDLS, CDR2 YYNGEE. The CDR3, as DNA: TGTGCCAGCAGCGTAGAGACAGGGAGACTGTTTTTT. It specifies CASSVETGRLFF.

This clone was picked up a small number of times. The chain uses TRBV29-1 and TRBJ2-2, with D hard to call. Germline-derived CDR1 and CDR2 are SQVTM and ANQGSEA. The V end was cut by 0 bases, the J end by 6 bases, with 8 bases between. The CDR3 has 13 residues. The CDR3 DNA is TGCAGCGTTGAAGATCGGGTAGCCGGGGAGCTGTTTTTT. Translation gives CSVEDRVAGELFF.

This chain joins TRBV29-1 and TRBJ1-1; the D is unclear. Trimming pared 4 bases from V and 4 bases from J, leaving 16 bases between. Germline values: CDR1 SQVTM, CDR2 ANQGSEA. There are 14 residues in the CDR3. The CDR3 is CSVVGSGIGTEAFF. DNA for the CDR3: TGCAGCGTTGTAGGCTCGGGAATAGGCACTGAAGCTTTCTTT.

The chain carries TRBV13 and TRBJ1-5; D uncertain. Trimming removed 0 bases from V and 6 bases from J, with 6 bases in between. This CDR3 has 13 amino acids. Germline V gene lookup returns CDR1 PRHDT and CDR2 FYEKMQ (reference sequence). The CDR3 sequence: CASSLGRTQPQHF. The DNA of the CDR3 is TGTGCCAGCAGCTTAGGCCGGACTCAGCCCCAGCATTTT.